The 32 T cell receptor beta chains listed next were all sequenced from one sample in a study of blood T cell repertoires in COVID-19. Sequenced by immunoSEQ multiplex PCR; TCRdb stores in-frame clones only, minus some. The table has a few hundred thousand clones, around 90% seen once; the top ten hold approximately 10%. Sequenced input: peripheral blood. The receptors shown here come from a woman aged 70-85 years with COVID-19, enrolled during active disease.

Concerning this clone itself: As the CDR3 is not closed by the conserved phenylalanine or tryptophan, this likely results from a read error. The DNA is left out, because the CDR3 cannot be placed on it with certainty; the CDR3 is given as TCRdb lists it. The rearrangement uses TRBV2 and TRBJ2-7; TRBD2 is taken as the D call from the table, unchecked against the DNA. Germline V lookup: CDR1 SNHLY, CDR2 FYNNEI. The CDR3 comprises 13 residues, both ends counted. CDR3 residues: CASKGFSYGRVIS.

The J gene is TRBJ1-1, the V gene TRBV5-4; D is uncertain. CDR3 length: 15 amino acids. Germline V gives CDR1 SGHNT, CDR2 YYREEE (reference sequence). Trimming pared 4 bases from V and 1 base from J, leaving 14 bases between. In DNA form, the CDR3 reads TGTGCCAGCAGCCCGAGGGCATTCTCGAACACTGAAGCTTTCTTT. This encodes CASSPRAFSNTEAFF. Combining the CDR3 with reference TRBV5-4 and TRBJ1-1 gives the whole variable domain ETGVTQSPTHLIKTRGQQVTLRCSSQSGHNTVSWYQQALGQGPQFIFQYYREEENGRGNFPPRFSGLQFPNYSSELNVNALELDDSALYLCASSPRAFSNTEAFFGQGTRLTVV.

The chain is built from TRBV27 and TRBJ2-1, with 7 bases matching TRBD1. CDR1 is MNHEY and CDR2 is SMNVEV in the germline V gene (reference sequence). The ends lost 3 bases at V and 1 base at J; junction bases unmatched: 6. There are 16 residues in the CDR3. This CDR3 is CASSFRTGASYNEQFF. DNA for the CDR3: TGTGCCAGCAGTTTCCGTACAGGGGCGTCCTACAATGAGCAGTTCTTC.

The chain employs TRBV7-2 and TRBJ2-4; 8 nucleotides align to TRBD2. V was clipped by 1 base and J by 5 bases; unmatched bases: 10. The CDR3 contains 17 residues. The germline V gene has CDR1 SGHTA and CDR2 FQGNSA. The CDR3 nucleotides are TGTGCCAGCAGCTTAGGAAACGGGAGGGCGGGCGAAAACATTCAGTACTTC. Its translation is CASSLGNGRAGENIQYF.

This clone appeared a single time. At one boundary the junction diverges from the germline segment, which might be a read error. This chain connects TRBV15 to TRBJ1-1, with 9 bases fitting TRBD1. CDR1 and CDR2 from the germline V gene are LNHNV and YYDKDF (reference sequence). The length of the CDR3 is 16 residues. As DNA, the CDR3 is TGTGCCACCACCAGAACACAGGGGGCGCAGGACACTGAAGCTTTCTTT. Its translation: CATTRTQGAQDTEAFF.

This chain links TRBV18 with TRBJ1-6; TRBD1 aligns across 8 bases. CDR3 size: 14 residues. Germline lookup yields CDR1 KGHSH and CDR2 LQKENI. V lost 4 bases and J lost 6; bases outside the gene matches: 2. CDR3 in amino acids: CASSRDRTNSPLHF. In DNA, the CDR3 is TGTGCCAGCTCACGGGACAGGACTAATTCACCCCTCCACTTT.

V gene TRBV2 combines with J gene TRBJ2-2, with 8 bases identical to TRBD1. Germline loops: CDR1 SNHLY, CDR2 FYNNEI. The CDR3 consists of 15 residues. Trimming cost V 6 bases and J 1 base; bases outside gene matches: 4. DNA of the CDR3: TGTGCCAGCAGCCGGGACAGGAGGAACACCGGGGAGCTGTTTTTT. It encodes CASSRDRRNTGELFF.

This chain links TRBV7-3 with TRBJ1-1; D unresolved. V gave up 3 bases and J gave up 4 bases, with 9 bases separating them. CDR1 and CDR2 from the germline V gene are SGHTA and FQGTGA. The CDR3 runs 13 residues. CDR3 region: CASSLREATEAFF. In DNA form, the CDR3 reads TGTGCCAGCAGCTTGAGGGAAGCCACTGAAGCTTTCTTT.

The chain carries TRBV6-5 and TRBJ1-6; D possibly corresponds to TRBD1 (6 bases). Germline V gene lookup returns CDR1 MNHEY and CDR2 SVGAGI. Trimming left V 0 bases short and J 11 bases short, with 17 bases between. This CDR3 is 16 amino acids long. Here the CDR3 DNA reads TGTGCCAGCAGTTACTCAGGTCTTGAGGGGGGGACACCCCTCCACTTT. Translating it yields CASSYSGLEGGTPLHF.

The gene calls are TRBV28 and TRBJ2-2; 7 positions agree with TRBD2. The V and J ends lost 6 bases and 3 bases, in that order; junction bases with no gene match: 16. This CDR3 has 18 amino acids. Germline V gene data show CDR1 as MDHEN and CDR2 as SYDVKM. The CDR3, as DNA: TGTGCCAGCAGCCCCAGTATGCGGGAGCGGGTATACACCGGGGAGCTGTTTTTT. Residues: CASSPSMRERVYTGELFF.

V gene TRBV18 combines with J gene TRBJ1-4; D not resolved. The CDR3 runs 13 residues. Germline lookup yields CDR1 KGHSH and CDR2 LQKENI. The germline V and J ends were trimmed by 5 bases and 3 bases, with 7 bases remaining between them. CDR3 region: CASSMEANEKLFF. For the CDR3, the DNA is TGTGCCAGCTCAATGGAGGCTAATGAAAAACTGTTTTTT.

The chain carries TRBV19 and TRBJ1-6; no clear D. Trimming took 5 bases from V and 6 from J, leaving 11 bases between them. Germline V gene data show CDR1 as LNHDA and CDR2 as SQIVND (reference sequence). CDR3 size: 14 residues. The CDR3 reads CASSLGPANSPLHF. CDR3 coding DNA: TGTGCCAGTAGTTTGGGCCCGGCTAATTCACCCCTCCACTTT.

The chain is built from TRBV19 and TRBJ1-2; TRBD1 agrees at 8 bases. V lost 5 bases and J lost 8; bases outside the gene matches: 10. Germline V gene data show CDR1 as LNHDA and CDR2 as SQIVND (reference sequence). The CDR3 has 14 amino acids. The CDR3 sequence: CASSRGQALRGYTF. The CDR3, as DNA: TGTGCCAGTAGTCGGGGACAGGCCCTGCGGGGCTACACCTTC. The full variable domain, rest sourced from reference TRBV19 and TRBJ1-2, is DGGITQSPKYLFRKEGQNVTLSCEQNLNHDAMYWYRQDPGQGLRLIYYSQIVNDFQKGDIAEGYSVSREKKESFPLTVTSAQKNPTAFYLCASSRGQALRGYTFGSGTRLTVV.

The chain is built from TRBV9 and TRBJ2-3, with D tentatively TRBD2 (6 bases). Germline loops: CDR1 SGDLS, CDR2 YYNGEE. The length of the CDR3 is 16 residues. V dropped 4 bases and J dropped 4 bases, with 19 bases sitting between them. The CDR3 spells CASSPLARESSDTQYF. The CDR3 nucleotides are TGTGCCAGCAGCCCCTTAGCCCGGGAGAGTTCAGATACGCAGTATTTT. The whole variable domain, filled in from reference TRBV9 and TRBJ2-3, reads DSGVTQTPKHLITATGQRVTLRCSPRSGDLSVYWYQQSLDQGLQFLIQYYNGEERAKGNILERFSAQQFPDLHSELNLSSLELGDSALYFCASSPLARESSDTQYFGPGTRLTVL.

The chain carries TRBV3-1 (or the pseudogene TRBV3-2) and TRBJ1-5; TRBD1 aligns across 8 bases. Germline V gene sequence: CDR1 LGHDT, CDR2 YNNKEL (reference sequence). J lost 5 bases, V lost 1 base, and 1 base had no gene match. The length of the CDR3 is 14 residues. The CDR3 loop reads CASSQAGGYQPQHF. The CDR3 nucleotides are TGTGCCAGCAGCCAAGCAGGGGGCTATCAGCCCCAGCATTTT.

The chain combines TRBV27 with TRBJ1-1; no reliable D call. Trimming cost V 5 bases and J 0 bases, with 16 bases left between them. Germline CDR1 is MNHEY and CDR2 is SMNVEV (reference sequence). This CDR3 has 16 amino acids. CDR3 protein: CASSPHLRRMNTEAFF. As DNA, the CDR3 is TGTGCCAGCAGTCCCCATTTACGCAGGATGAACACTGAAGCTTTCTTT.

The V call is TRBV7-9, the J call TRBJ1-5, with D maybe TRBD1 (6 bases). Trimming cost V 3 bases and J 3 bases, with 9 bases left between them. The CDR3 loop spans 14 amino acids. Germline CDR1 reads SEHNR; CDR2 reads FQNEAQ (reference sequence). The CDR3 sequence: CASSFGTNNQPQHF. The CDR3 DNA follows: TGTGCCAGCAGCTTCGGGACAAACAATCAGCCCCAGCATTTT.

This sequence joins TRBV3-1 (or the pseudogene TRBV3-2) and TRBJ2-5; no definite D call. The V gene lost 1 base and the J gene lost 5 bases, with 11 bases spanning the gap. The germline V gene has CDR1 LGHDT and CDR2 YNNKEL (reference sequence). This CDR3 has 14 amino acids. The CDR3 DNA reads TGTGCCAGCAGCCAAGTAGTCCCCCCGGAGACCCAGTACTTC. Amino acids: CASSQVVPPETQYF.

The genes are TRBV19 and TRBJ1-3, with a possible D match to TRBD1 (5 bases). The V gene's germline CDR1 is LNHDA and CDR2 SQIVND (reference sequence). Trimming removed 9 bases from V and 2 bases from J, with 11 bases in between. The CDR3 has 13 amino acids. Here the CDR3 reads CASSRVPGNTIYF. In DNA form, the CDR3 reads TGTGCCAGCTCCAGGGTGCCTGGAAACACCATATATTTT.

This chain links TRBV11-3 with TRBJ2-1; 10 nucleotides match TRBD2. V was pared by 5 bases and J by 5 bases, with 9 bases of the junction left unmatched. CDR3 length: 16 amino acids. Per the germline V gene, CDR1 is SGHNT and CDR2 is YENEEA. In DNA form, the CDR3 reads TGTGCCAGCAGCCCGCAGGCTAGCGGGAGCCACAATGAGCAGTTCTTC. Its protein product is CASSPQASGSHNEQFF.

For the CDR3, the DNA is TGTGCCAGCTCACCAGACAGGGGGCAGCCCCAGCATTTT. Its translation is CASSPDRGQPQHF. The chain joins TRBV18 to TRBJ1-5; 9 bases are shared with TRBD1. Trimming took 2 bases from V and 7 from J; bases not matched to a gene: 0. This CDR3 contains 13 residues. Germline assignment: CDR1 KGHSH and CDR2 LQKENI.

The CDR3 DNA reads as TGTGCCAGCAGCCAAGATCCCAGGGGAGCCGGTAATGAAAAACTGTTTTTT. Residues: CASSQDPRGAGNEKLFF. This sequence joins TRBV3-1 (or the pseudogene TRBV3-2) and TRBJ1-4; TRBD1 is a possible D gene (6 bases). This CDR3 spans 17 amino acids. Trimming took off 0 bases at V and 4 bases at J, with 15 bases between the two ends. Germline V gene data show CDR1 as LGHDT and CDR2 as YNNKEL (reference sequence).

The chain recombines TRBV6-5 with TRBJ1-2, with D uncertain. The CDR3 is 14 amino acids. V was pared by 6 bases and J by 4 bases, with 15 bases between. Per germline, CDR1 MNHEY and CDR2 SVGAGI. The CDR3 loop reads CASSRLTDLYGYTF. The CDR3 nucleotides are TGTGCCAGCAGCCGCCTTACAGACCTCTATGGCTACACCTTC.

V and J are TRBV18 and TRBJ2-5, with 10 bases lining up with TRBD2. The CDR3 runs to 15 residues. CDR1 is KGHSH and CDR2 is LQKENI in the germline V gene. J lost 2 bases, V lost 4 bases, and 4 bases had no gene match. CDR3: CASSLAGGNQETQYF. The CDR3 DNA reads TGTGCCAGCTCACTAGCGGGAGGTAATCAAGAGACCCAGTACTTC.

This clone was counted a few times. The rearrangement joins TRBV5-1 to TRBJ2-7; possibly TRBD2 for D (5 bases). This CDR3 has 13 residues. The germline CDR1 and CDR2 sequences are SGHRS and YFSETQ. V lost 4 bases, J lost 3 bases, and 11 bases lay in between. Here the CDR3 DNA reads TGCGCCAGCAGCGAGGGCACAGTCTACGAGCAGTACTTC. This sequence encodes CASSEGTVYEQYF.

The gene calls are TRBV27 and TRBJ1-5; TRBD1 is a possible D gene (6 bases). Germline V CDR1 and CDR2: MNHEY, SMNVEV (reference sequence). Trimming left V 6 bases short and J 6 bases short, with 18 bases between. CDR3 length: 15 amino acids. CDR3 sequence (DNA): TGTGCCAGCAGCCCCACAGGGACACGGAGTCAGCCCCAGCATTTT. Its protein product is CASSPTGTRSQPQHF.

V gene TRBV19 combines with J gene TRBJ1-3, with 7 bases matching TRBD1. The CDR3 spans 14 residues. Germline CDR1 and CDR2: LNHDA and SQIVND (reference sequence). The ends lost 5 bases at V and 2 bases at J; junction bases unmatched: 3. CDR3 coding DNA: TGTGCCAGTAGTCTACAGGGGCCTGGAAACACCATATATTTT. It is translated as CASSLQGPGNTIYF.

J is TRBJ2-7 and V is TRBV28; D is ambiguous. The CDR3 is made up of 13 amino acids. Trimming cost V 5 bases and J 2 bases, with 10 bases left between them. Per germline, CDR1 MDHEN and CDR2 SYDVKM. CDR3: CASSIPVPYEQYF. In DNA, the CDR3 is TGTGCCAGCAGTATACCGGTCCCCTACGAGCAGTACTTC.

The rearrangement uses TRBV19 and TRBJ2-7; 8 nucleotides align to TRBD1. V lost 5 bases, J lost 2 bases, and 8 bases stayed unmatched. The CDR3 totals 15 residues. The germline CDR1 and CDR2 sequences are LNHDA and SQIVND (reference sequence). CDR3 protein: CASSPRTGSAYEQYF. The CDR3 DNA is TGTGCCAGTAGTCCCCGGACAGGGAGTGCCTACGAGCAGTACTTC.

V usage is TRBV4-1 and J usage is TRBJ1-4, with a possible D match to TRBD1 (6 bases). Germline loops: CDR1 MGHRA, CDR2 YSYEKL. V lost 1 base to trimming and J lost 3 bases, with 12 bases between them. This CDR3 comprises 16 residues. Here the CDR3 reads CASSQGTGFPNEKLFF. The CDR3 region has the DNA TGCGCCAGCAGCCAAGGTACAGGGTTCCCTAATGAAAAACTGTTTTTT.

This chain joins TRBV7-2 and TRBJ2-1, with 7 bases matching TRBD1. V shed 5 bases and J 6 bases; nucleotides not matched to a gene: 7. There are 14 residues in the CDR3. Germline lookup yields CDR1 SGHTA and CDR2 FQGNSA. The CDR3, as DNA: TGTGCCAGCAGCCCCCGACAGGGAATCAATGAGCAGTTCTTC. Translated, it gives CASSPRQGINEQFF.

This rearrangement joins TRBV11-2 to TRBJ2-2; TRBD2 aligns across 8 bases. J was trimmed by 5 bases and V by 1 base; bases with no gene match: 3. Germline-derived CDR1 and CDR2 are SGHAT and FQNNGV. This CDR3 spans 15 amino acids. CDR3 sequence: CASSLAGGGTGELFF. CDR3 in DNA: TGTGCCAGCAGCTTAGCGGGAGGGGGTACCGGGGAGCTGTTTTTT.